Below are 32 T cell receptor beta chains sequenced from a single sample in a study of blood T cell repertoires in COVID-19. Assay used: immunoSEQ multiplex PCR; TCRdb lists only in-frame clones, some missing. The sample carries some 26,000 clones, 88% recorded once. The sequencing input was peripheral blood. These receptors were taken from a woman between 50 and 59 years old with active COVID-19.

About this clone: An end of the junction differs from the germline gene, which may be a read error. This chain connects TRBV18 to TRBJ2-3, with 7 nucleotides matching TRBD1. The CDR3 contains 16 residues. Germline lookup yields CDR1 KGHSH and CDR2 LQKENI. The CDR3 region has the DNA TGTGCCAGCTCACCTAGGGGGCGTACGGGCACAGATACACAGTATTTT. This translates into CASSPRGRTGTDTQYF.

The chain links TRBV5-1 to TRBJ2-2; 7 bases agree with TRBD2. The length of the CDR3 is 14 residues. Germline V gene data show CDR1 as SGHRS and CDR2 as YFSETQ. Trimming removed 4 bases from V and 6 bases from J; junction bases left unmatched: 6. For the CDR3, the DNA is TGCGCCAGCAGCCCCCAGGGAGGGGCCGGGGAGCTGTTTTTT. Encoded protein: CASSPQGGAGELFF.

This clone was counted a few times. This sequence joins TRBV9 and TRBJ2-2; TRBD2 is a possible D gene (6 bases). CDR1 and CDR2 (germline): SGDLS, YYNGEE. This CDR3 comprises 16 residues. Trimming left V 4 bases short and J 1 base short, with 14 bases between. The CDR3 sequence is CASSPRERVNTGELFF. The DNA of the CDR3 is TGTGCCAGCAGCCCCCGCGAGCGGGTGAACACCGGGGAGCTGTTTTTT.

This chain links TRBV9 with TRBJ2-2; TRBD2 matches at 11 bases. The germline CDR1 and CDR2 sequences are SGDLS and YYNGEE. CDR3 length equals 17 residues. Trimming removed 0 bases from V and 8 bases from J; junction bases left unmatched: 9. DNA for the CDR3: TGTGCCAGCAGCGTAGAGATAGCGGGAGGGCCCGGAGGGGAGCTGTTTTTT. Encoded protein: CASSVEIAGGPGGELFF.

The gene calls are TRBV24-1 and TRBJ2-6, with 7 positions matching TRBD1. Germline lookup yields CDR1 KGHDR and CDR2 SFDVKD. The trim removed 6 bases at V and 7 bases at J, leaving 11 bases unmatched. The CDR3 covers 16 residues. CDR3 loop: CATSPTTGRGANVLTF. CDR3 nucleotides: TGTGCCACCAGTCCGACGACAGGGAGAGGCGCCAACGTCCTGACTTTC.

The sample holds a few counts of this clone. The V gene is TRBV7-9, the J gene TRBJ2-7; 7 positions agree with TRBD1. The V and J ends lost 6 bases and 6 bases, in that order; junction bases with no gene match: 5. Per the germline V gene, CDR1 is SEHNR and CDR2 is FQNEAQ (reference sequence). The CDR3 runs to 12 residues. CDR3 coding DNA: TGTGCCAGCAGACCGACAGGGCCCGAGCAGTACTTC. Translated: CASRPTGPEQYF.

The chain recombines TRBV28 with TRBJ1-6; D not resolved. V lost 2 bases to trimming and J lost 7 bases, with 6 bases between them. The CDR3 is 13 residues long. Germline values: CDR1 MDHEN, CDR2 SYDVKM. The CDR3, as DNA: TGTGCCAGCAGTTTACAGAGGAATTCACCCCTCCACTTT. Translated, it gives CASSLQRNSPLHF. Using reference TRBV28 and TRBJ1-6 for the parts outside the CDR3, the full variable domain is DVKVTQSSRYLVKRTGEKVFLECVQDMDHENMFWYRQDPGLGLRLIYFSYDVKMKEKGDIPEGYSVSREKKERFSLILESASTNQTSMYLCASSLQRNSPLHFGNGTRLTVT.

The chain couples TRBV3-1 (or the pseudogene TRBV3-2) to TRBJ1-1, with 11 nucleotides matching TRBD1. CDR3 length equals 13 residues. With 4 bases clipped from V and 14 bases from J, the junction kept 9 bases outside the gene matches. Germline V gives CDR1 LGHDT, CDR2 YNNKEL (reference sequence). The CDR3 coding sequence is TGTGCCAGCAGCCCCTGGACAGGGGGCCACCCCTTCTTT. Its translation: CASSPWTGGHPFF.

V is TRBV9 and J is TRBJ2-5; 9 nucleotides match TRBD2. V was pared by 0 bases and J by 4 bases, with 10 bases of the junction left unmatched. Germline V lookup: CDR1 SGDLS, CDR2 YYNGEE. The CDR3 consists of 17 residues. This CDR3 is CASSVGGSGSLLETQYF. The DNA for the CDR3 is TGTGCCAGCAGCGTAGGGGGTAGCGGGAGTCTTTTAGAGACCCAGTACTTC.

By share, this clone ranks as medium-sized. The CDR3 sequence: CASSLEQGVKTQYF. DNA of the CDR3: TGTGCCAGCAGCTTAGAACAGGGGGTGAAGACCCAGTACTTC. The chain combines TRBV7-2 with TRBJ2-5; 8 positions match TRBD1. Germline CDR1 is SGHTA and CDR2 is FQGNSA. Trimming took 1 base from V and 6 from J; bases not matched to a gene: 4. This CDR3 has 14 amino acids.

The chain carries TRBV5-4 and TRBJ2-3, with D possibly being TRBD2 (5 bases). CDR1 SGHNT and CDR2 YYREEE come from the germline V gene (reference sequence). The CDR3 has 16 amino acids. Trimming stripped 2 bases from V and 1 base from J, with 14 bases between. The CDR3 sequence: CASSFSLERGTDTQYF. The DNA for the CDR3 is TGTGCCAGCAGCTTTTCGCTAGAGAGGGGCACAGATACGCAGTATTTT.

The chain is built from TRBV28 and TRBJ1-4; TRBD1 agrees at 12 bases. After removal of 6 bases from V and 14 bases from J, the junction contained 10 bases not matched to a gene. The CDR3 has 14 residues. CDR1 MDHEN and CDR2 SYDVKM come from the germline V gene. CDR3 sequence (DNA): TGTGCCAGCAGAGGGACAGGGGGCCGAGAGGGGCTGTTTTTT. Protein sequence: CASRGTGGREGLFF.

The chain carries TRBV5-4 and TRBJ2-5, with 10 positions matching TRBD2. Germline loops: CDR1 SGHNT, CDR2 YYREEE (reference sequence). The junction had 11 bases not matched to a gene; V was cut back by 5 bases and J by 4 bases. The CDR3 consists of 16 residues. CDR3 sequence: CASRDGGVAGGETQYF. For the CDR3, the DNA is TGTGCCAGCAGAGACGGAGGAGTAGCGGGAGGAGAGACCCAGTACTTC.

This chain connects TRBV9 to TRBJ1-4, with TRBD1 as a possible D gene (6 bases). This CDR3 contains 15 residues. Germline V gene data show CDR1 as SGDLS and CDR2 as YYNGEE. V lost 0 bases, J lost 7 bases, and 13 bases lay in between. CDR3 bases: TGTGCCAGCAGCGTAGAAGCAGGGGCCAGTGAAAAACTGTTTTTT. This codes for CASSVEAGASEKLFF.

This clone was seen once. The chain carries TRBV27 and TRBJ1-3, with D maybe TRBD1 (6 bases). CDR3 length: 17 residues. The germline gives CDR1 MNHEY, CDR2 SMNVEV (reference sequence). Between the trimmed V and J ends, which lost 5 bases and 0 bases, there was a span of 17 bases. The CDR3 DNA follows: TGTGCCAGCAGTCCATACATGACAGGTCTCTCTGGAAACACCATATATTTT. Translating it yields CASSPYMTGLSGNTIYF.

The V gene is TRBV29-1, the J gene TRBJ2-7; possible D gene TRBD1, 5 bases. Trimming pared 4 bases from V and 6 bases from J, leaving 13 bases between. Germline V gene sequence: CDR1 SQVTM, CDR2 ANQGSEA. CDR3 length: 12 residues. The CDR3 region is CSVGTTPREQYF. CDR3 nucleotide sequence: TGCAGCGTTGGGACAACCCCCCGCGAGCAGTACTTC.

In this sample, this clone turned up once. V is TRBV7-9 and J is TRBJ2-3; 10 positions agree with TRBD2. Germline assignment: CDR1 SEHNR and CDR2 FQNEAQ (reference sequence). With 7 bases clipped from V and 4 bases from J, the junction kept 8 bases outside the gene matches. The CDR3 has 15 residues. The CDR3 DNA is TGTGCCAGCATCCCCCTAGCGGGAGTCGCAGATACGCAGTATTTT. Translating gives CASIPLAGVADTQYF.

The chain carries TRBV6-2 or TRBV6-3 and TRBJ1-2, with TRBD1 identical over 8 bases. CDR1 is MNHEY, CDR2 SVGEGT, per germline. The CDR3 is made up of 15 amino acids. The J segment lost 2 bases and the V segment lost 6 bases, leaving 8 bases of the junction unmatched. The CDR3, as DNA: TGTGCCAGCAGCCCAACCTGGACAGGGAACTATGGCTACACCTTC. Translated, it gives CASSPTWTGNYGYTF.

The chain carries TRBV29-1 and TRBJ2-1; 15 bases are a match to TRBD2. Germline V lookup: CDR1 SQVTM, CDR2 ANQGSEA. The CDR3 runs 16 residues. V trimming: 6 bases; J trimming: 5 bases; junction bases outside the gene matches: 8. DNA of the CDR3: TGCAGCGTCCAACAAGGACTAGCGGGAGGGAACAATGAGCAGTTCTTC. It translates to CSVQQGLAGGNNEQFF.

The J gene is TRBJ2-5, the V gene TRBV20-1; D possibly corresponds to TRBD2 (7 bases). The CDR3 contains 14 residues. Germline V CDR1 and CDR2: DFQATT, SNEGSKA (reference sequence). V lost 3 bases and J 1 base, leaving 12 bases between the germline ends. CDR3 amino acids: CSASRGGLQETQYF. The CDR3 nucleotides read TGCAGTGCTAGTAGGGGGGGCCTCCAAGAGACCCAGTACTTC.

V gene TRBV2 combines with J gene TRBJ1-1; TRBD1 matches 9 bases. Looked up from germline, CDR1 is SNHLY and CDR2 is FYNNEI. J was trimmed by 2 bases and V by 5 bases; bases with no gene match: 3. CDR3 length: 14 residues. For the CDR3, the DNA is TGTGCCAGCAGTTCACAGGGGGCAAACACTGAAGCTTTCTTT. This sequence encodes CASSSQGANTEAFF.

V and J are TRBV7-3 and TRBJ2-1, with 11 bases that match TRBD2. From germline, CDR1 is SGHTA and CDR2 FQGTGA. The CDR3 spans 16 residues. Trimming at V came to 6 bases and at J to 0 bases, leaving 4 bases not matched to a gene. The CDR3 region is CASSRTSGSSYNEQFF. The CDR3 DNA reads TGTGCCAGCAGTCGCACTAGCGGGAGCTCCTACAATGAGCAGTTCTTC. The variable domain in full, with the rest retrieved from reference TRBV7-3 and TRBJ2-1, is GAGVSQTPSNKVTEKGKYVELRCDPISGHTALYWYRQSLGQGPEFLIYFQGTGAADDSGLPNDRFFAVRPEGSVSTLKIQRTERGDSAVYLCASSRTSGSSYNEQFFGPGTRLTVL.

The CDR3 protein is CASRGRAGGYEQYF. In DNA, the CDR3 is TGTGCCAGCAGGGGAAGGGCAGGGGGCTACGAGCAGTACTTC. V usage is TRBV6-5 and J usage is TRBJ2-7; 7 nucleotides match TRBD1. This CDR3 is 14 amino acids long. V was pared by 6 bases and J by 3 bases, with 8 bases of the junction left unmatched. Germline CDR1 MNHEY, CDR2 SVGAGI.

The chain joins TRBV7-8 to TRBJ2-2; 9 nucleotides line up with TRBD1. The CDR3 runs 17 residues. From germline, CDR1 is SGHVS and CDR2 FQNEAQ. V lost 5 bases and J lost 6; bases outside the gene matches: 13. CDR3 region: CASSTRLDRGQSGELFF. The CDR3 DNA sequence: TGTGCCAGCAGCACGCGCCTGGACAGGGGACAATCCGGGGAGCTGTTTTTT.

V and J are TRBV11-1 and TRBJ1-4, with 10 bases lining up with TRBD1. The V and J ends lost 5 bases and 7 bases, in that order; junction bases with no gene match: 10. The CDR3 is 16 amino acids. Germline lookup yields CDR1 SGHAT and CDR2 FQDESV (reference sequence). CDR3 protein: CASSVSLGTGVEKLFF. DNA of the CDR3: TGTGCCAGCAGCGTCTCTCTTGGGACAGGGGTTGAAAAACTGTTTTTT.

The rearrangement joins TRBV28 to TRBJ1-4, with 7 positions matching TRBD1. From germline, CDR1 is MDHEN and CDR2 SYDVKM. This CDR3 is built from 14 residues. V was clipped by 3 bases and J by 7 bases; unmatched bases: 5. The CDR3 coding sequence is TGTGCCAGCAGTTTGGGAAGGGGGCTTGAAAAACTGTTTTTT. Translated, it gives CASSLGRGLEKLFF. Variable domain in full (rest from reference TRBV28 and TRBJ1-4): DVKVTQSSRYLVKRTGEKVFLECVQDMDHENMFWYRQDPGLGLRLIYFSYDVKMKEKGDIPEGYSVSREKKERFSLILESASTNQTSMYLCASSLGRGLEKLFFGSGTQLSVL.

This clone is a singleton in its sample. This chain joins TRBV11-3 and TRBJ2-3; 10 bases are a match to TRBD1. The CDR3 has 16 amino acids. V shed 5 bases and J 2 bases; nucleotides not matched to a gene: 7. Germline-derived CDR1 and CDR2 are SGHNT and YENEEA. CDR3 sequence (DNA): TGTGCCAGCAGCGATGCCGGGACAGGGGACACAGATACGCAGTATTTT. This codes for CASSDAGTGDTDTQYF.

The rearrangement joins TRBV11-2 to TRBJ2-5; perhaps TRBD2 as D (7 bases). The CDR3 runs to 14 residues. V lost 8 bases and J lost 1, with 14 bases in between. In germline, CDR1 is SGHAT, CDR2 FQNNGV. CDR3 residues: CASGRGASQETQYF. Here the CDR3 DNA reads TGTGCCAGCGGCCGGGGGGCGAGCCAAGAGACCCAGTACTTC. Variable domain in full (rest from reference TRBV11-2 and TRBJ2-5): EAGVAQSPRYKIIEKRQSVAFWCNPISGHATLYWYQQILGQGPKLLIQFQNNGVVDDSQLPKDRFSAERLKGVDSTLKIQPAKLEDSAVYLCASGRGASQETQYFGPGTRLLVL.

The rearrangement uses TRBV28 and TRBJ2-7, with 12 bases fitting TRBD2. The CDR3 contains 15 residues. The germline gives CDR1 MDHEN, CDR2 SYDVKM. V lost 5 bases, J lost 2 bases, and 4 bases stayed unmatched. This CDR3 is CASSPPSGRAYEQYF. The CDR3 DNA reads TGTGCCAGCAGTCCCCCTAGCGGGAGGGCCTACGAGCAGTACTTC.

This clone has a handful of counts. The same CDR3 arises from other DNA sequences in this sample as well. The chain has TRBV19 and TRBJ2-7, with 9 nucleotides matching TRBD1. V trimming: 3 bases; J trimming: 2 bases; junction bases outside the gene matches: 5. CDR1 and CDR2 (germline): LNHDA, SQIVND (reference sequence). This CDR3 has 15 residues. The CDR3 region is CASSIGTGLAYEQYF. The CDR3 region has the DNA TGTGCCAGTAGTATTGGGACAGGGCTTGCCTACGAGCAGTACTTC.

The rearrangement uses TRBV6-4 and TRBJ1-1; 11 nucleotides line up with TRBD1. V lost 5 bases, J lost 5 bases, and 4 bases stayed unmatched. The CDR3 loop spans 14 amino acids. CDR1 and CDR2 from the germline V gene are MRHNA and SNTAGT. The CDR3: CASSSGTGGTEAFF. The CDR3 coding sequence is TGTGCCAGCAGTTCGGGGACAGGGGGGACTGAAGCTTTCTTT.

The genes are TRBV5-1 and TRBJ1-1; 9 bases agree with TRBD1. The CDR3 extends over 15 amino acids. CDR1 SGHRS and CDR2 YFSETQ come from the germline V gene. Germline trimming cut 4 bases from V and 4 bases from J; bases unmatched to any gene: 8. The DNA for the CDR3 is TGCGCCAGCAGCGGAACGACAGGGGGAGGCACTGAAGCTTTCTTT. Amino acid sequence: CASSGTTGGGTEAFF.